The 22 T cell receptor beta chains presented below share a single source sample, sequenced in a study of PD-1 blockade in classical Hodgkin lymphoma. All trial patients relapsed after autologous stem cell transplantation. Clones were sequenced by immunoSEQ multiplex PCR, and TCRdb holds only the in-frame ones, with some missing. In the table there are roughly 31,000 clones, about three quarters of which are singletons. The specimen was peripheral blood mononuclear cells (PBMCs), collected before the second cycle of nivolumab. Receptors were obtained from a human donor with classical Hodgkin lymphoma.

The sample holds a few counts of this clone. The CDR3 sequence: CASSRSVGFEQYF. The CDR3 nucleotides are TGTGCCAGTAGTAGATCGGTAGGGTTCGAGCAGTACTTC. The chain links TRBV19 to TRBJ2-7; no firm D call. V lost 4 bases, J lost 6 bases, and 13 bases lay in between. The V gene's germline CDR1 is LNHDA and CDR2 SQIVND (reference sequence). The length of the CDR3 is 13 residues.

V and J are TRBV5-1 and TRBJ2-3, with D perhaps TRBD1 (5 bases). Trimming removed 2 bases at V and 0 bases at J, with 10 bases between. The CDR3 extends over 15 amino acids. Germline CDR1 and CDR2: SGHRS and YFSETQ. The CDR3 sequence is CASSFDRTSTDTQYF. The CDR3 DNA sequence: TGCGCCAGCAGCTTTGACAGAACTAGCACAGATACGCAGTATTTT.

This clone has more than one count but fewer than ten. The chain recombines TRBV27 with TRBJ2-5, with 11 bases aligning to TRBD2. Germline values: CDR1 MNHEY, CDR2 SMNVEV (reference sequence). The CDR3 extends over 15 amino acids. J gave up 6 bases and V 5 bases, and 8 bases lay outside the gene matches. For the CDR3, the DNA is TGTGCCAGCAGTAACGTAGCGGGGGGGCAAAAGACCCAGTACTTC. Its protein product is CASSNVAGGQKTQYF.

This clone turned up a few times. The chain links TRBV29-1 to TRBJ1-4; 9 nucleotides agree with TRBD1. This CDR3 has 14 residues. V shed 7 bases and J 8 bases; nucleotides not matched to a gene: 11. Germline V gives CDR1 SQVTM, CDR2 ANQGSEA. The CDR3 sequence: CSGQKGTGPEKLFF. Here the CDR3 DNA reads TGCAGCGGCCAAAAGGGGACAGGGCCAGAAAAACTGTTTTTT.

The sample holds one count of this clone. The chain joins TRBV18 to TRBJ1-1, with D unresolved. This CDR3 has 13 amino acids. The ends were cut back, 3 bases at V and 4 bases at J, with 9 bases in the middle. Germline CDR1 is KGHSH and CDR2 is LQKENI. CDR3 residues: CASSPAGFTEAFF. The DNA for the CDR3 is TGTGCCAGCTCACCGGCGGGGTTCACTGAAGCTTTCTTT.

This chain uses TRBV6-5 with TRBJ1-1, with D hard to call. The CDR3 sequence is 13 residues long. Trimming removed 5 bases at V and 1 base at J, with 8 bases between. The germline V gene encodes CDR1 MNHEY and CDR2 SVGAGI. This chain's CDR3 is CASSPAANTEAFF. As DNA, the CDR3 is TGTGCCAGCAGTCCCGCAGCGAACACTGAAGCTTTCTTT.

The chain combines TRBV19 with TRBJ1-5, with D unresolved. Trimming removed 6 bases from V and 5 bases from J, with 17 bases in between. The CDR3 is made up of 15 amino acids. CDR1 and CDR2 (germline): LNHDA, SQIVND (reference sequence). The CDR3 here is CASRIGPFMDQPQHF. DNA for the CDR3: TGTGCCAGTAGGATTGGACCTTTCATGGATCAGCCCCAGCATTTT.

The chain has TRBV2 and TRBJ1-3; 7 bases agree with TRBD1. CDR1 and CDR2 from the germline V gene are SNHLY and FYNNEI. The CDR3 sequence is 13 residues long. The V segment lost 8 bases and the J segment 0 bases; nucleotides outside the gene matches: 1. The CDR3 here is CASSGGSGNTIYF. CDR3 coding DNA: TGTGCCAGCTCAGGGGGCTCTGGAAACACCATATATTTT.

The rearrangement uses TRBV5-1 and TRBJ1-4; D gene uncertain. The V end lost 0 bases, the J end lost 7 bases, and 10 bases lay between the germline ends. This CDR3 spans 14 amino acids. CDR1 SGHRS and CDR2 YFSETQ come from the germline V gene. Here the CDR3 DNA reads TGCGCCAGCAGCTTGGGGTCTGGAAGTGAAAAACTGTTTTTT. The encoded protein is CASSLGSGSEKLFF. The whole variable domain, filled in from reference TRBV5-1 and TRBJ1-4, reads KAGVTQTPRYLIKTRGQQVTLSCSPISGHRSVSWYQQTPGQGLQFLFEYFSETQRNKGNFPGRFSGRQFSNSRSEMNVSTLELGDSALYLCASSLGSGSEKLFFGSGTQLSVL.

The V and J genes are TRBV6-5 and TRBJ1-1; D ambiguous. Trimming removed 6 bases from V and 2 bases from J, with 10 bases in between. The germline gives CDR1 MNHEY, CDR2 SVGAGI. The CDR3 has 13 amino acids. The CDR3: CASRPLLNTEAFF. The CDR3 region has the DNA TGTGCCAGCAGGCCCCTCCTAAACACTGAAGCTTTCTTT.

The chain recombines TRBV4-1 with TRBJ2-1; 12 bases align to TRBD2. Per germline, CDR1 MGHRA and CDR2 YSYEKL. The CDR3 consists of 16 residues. Trimming at V came to 2 bases and at J to 8 bases, leaving 7 bases not matched to a gene. CDR3: CASSQRASGGADEQFF. The CDR3, as DNA: TGCGCCAGCAGCCAACGGGCTAGCGGGGGGGCGGATGAGCAGTTCTTC.

In its sample, this clone was seen a few times. This chain connects TRBV4-3 to TRBJ1-2; a possible D gene is TRBD1 (6 bases). Trimming cost V 4 bases and J 3 bases, with 12 bases left between them. Germline CDR1 LGHNA, CDR2 YSLEER. This CDR3 contains 14 residues. Here the CDR3 reads CASSPAPGDYGYTF. The CDR3, as DNA: TGCGCCAGCAGCCCCGCCCCAGGGGACTATGGCTACACCTTC.

The rearrangement links TRBV6-1 to TRBJ2-7, with 12 bases aligning to TRBD2. The germline V gene encodes CDR1 MNHNS and CDR2 SASEGT. The CDR3 is 12 residues long. J lost 3 bases, V lost 10 bases, and 1 base had no gene match. CDR3 DNA: TGTGCCACGACTAGCGGGGGCTACGAGCAGTACTTC. It yields the protein CATTSGGYEQYF.

The CDR3 nucleotides are TGTGCTAGTGGTTTAGGTAACAATGAGCAGTTCTTC. Its protein is CASGLGNNEQFF. The V call is TRBV12-5, the J call TRBJ2-1, with D unclear. Germline V lookup: CDR1 LGHNT, CDR2 FRNRAP. V lost 3 bases and J lost 5, with 5 bases in between. The CDR3 is 12 amino acids. The whole variable domain, remainder taken from reference TRBV12-5 and TRBJ2-1, is DARVTQTPRHKVTEMGQEVTMRCQPILGHNTVFWYRQTMMQGLELLAYFRNRAPLDDSGMPKDRFSAEMPDATLATLKIQPSEPRDSAVYFCASGLGNNEQFFGPGTRLTVL.

The chain uses TRBV11-3 and TRBJ2-1; D gene ambiguous. Trimming removed 4 bases at V and 8 bases at J, with 15 bases between. The CDR3 runs to 14 residues. CDR1 and CDR2 (germline): SGHNT, YENEEA. As DNA, the CDR3 is TGTGCCAGCAGCTCATCCCCGAAGGGCCATGAGCAGTTCTTC. As protein: CASSSSPKGHEQFF.

The chain joins TRBV19 to TRBJ2-1, with no clear D. Trimming left V 5 bases short and J 2 bases short, with 16 bases between. The V gene's germline CDR1 is LNHDA and CDR2 SQIVND (reference sequence). The CDR3 has 16 amino acids. The CDR3 DNA reads TGTGCCAGTAGTCCATCTCATCGAGCCACCTACAATGAGCAGTTCTTC. It encodes CASSPSHRATYNEQFF.

This chain uses TRBV5-1 with TRBJ1-1; D unresolved. Germline CDR1 is SGHRS and CDR2 is YFSETQ. V gave up 2 bases and J gave up 1 base, with 3 bases separating them. The CDR3 extends over 12 amino acids. CDR3 sequence reads: CASSLQNTEAFF. The DNA for the CDR3 is TGCGCCAGCAGCTTACAGAACACTGAAGCTTTCTTT.

The chain has TRBV5-6 and TRBJ1-6; possible D gene TRBD1, 5 bases. CDR1 is SGHDT, CDR2 YYEEEE, per germline. The CDR3 sequence is 16 residues long. The V and J ends lost 4 bases and 7 bases respectively, with 18 bases between them. CDR3 sequence: CASSLGGGWGNSPLHF. DNA of the CDR3: TGTGCCAGCAGCCTGGGTGGGGGTTGGGGGAATTCACCCCTCCACTTT.

CDR3 coding DNA: TGTGCCAGCTCCCAACCCCCACACAACACTGAAGCTTTCTTT. This encodes CASSQPPHNTEAFF. V is TRBV18 and J is TRBJ1-1; D call uncertain. CDR1 is KGHSH, CDR2 LQKENI, per germline. V was pared by 6 bases and J by 2 bases, with 13 bases between. This CDR3 spans 14 amino acids.

The J gene is TRBJ1-1, the V gene TRBV5-8; no reliable D call. CDR3 size: 13 residues. CDR1 SGHTS and CDR2 YDEGEE come from the germline V gene. V was cut by 5 bases and J by 2 bases, with 10 bases left in between. CDR3 amino acids: CASSRGPNTEAFF. CDR3 bases: TGTGCCAGCAGTCGGGGTCCAAACACTGAAGCTTTCTTT.

This clone has just a few counts. The V call is TRBV28, the J call TRBJ1-6, with D possibly matching TRBD1 (5 bases). The germline CDR1 and CDR2 sequences are MDHEN and SYDVKM. Trimming pared 1 base from V and 9 bases from J, leaving 13 bases between. The length of the CDR3 is 15 residues. The CDR3 nucleotides read TGTGCCAGCAGTTTATTTGGGCAGGGAGCTTCACCCCTCCACTTT. This translates into CASSLFGQGASPLHF.

The V gene is TRBV4-3, the J gene TRBJ2-1; 7 nucleotides align to TRBD1. CDR3 length: 15 residues. Looked up from germline, CDR1 is LGHNA and CDR2 is YSLEER. Trimming removed 2 bases from V and 2 bases from J; junction bases left unmatched: 3. The CDR3 region has the DNA TGCGCCAGCAGCCAACTACAGGGGCCCTACAATGAGCAGTTCTTC. This sequence encodes CASSQLQGPYNEQFF.